This entry lists 7 T cell receptor beta chains sequenced from one sample in a study of blood T cell repertoires in COVID-19. Sequenced by immunoSEQ multiplex PCR; TCRdb stores in-frame clones only, minus some. The sample includes some 70,000 clones, 85% to 90% of them seen just once. The material sequenced was peripheral blood. Source of these receptors: a man in his fifties or sixties with acute or convalescent COVID-19.

This chain links TRBV7-2 with TRBJ2-7; 8 nucleotides align to TRBD1. Germline V gives CDR1 SGHTA, CDR2 FQGNSA. This CDR3 region has 17 residues. V was clipped by 2 bases and J by 2 bases; unmatched bases: 11. The CDR3 DNA sequence: TGTGCCAGCAGCTTAACGGGACAGGTCGATTCCCCCTACGAGCAGTACTTC. Its protein is CASSLTGQVDSPYEQYF.

V usage is TRBV7-9 and J usage is TRBJ2-7, with 7 bases aligning to TRBD2. Per the germline V gene, CDR1 is SEHNR and CDR2 is FQNEAQ (reference sequence). With 0 bases clipped from V and 7 bases from J, the junction kept 6 bases outside the gene matches. The CDR3 is 14 amino acids. The CDR3: CASSLAGGPEEQYF. The CDR3 DNA sequence: TGTGCCAGCAGCTTAGCGGGAGGGCCAGAAGAGCAGTACTTC.

The chain has TRBV7-9 and TRBJ2-1; 11 bases are a match to TRBD2. The CDR3 has 15 amino acids. Per germline, CDR1 SEHNR and CDR2 FQNEAQ (reference sequence). J gave up 4 bases and V 3 bases, and 2 bases lay outside the gene matches. This chain's CDR3 is CASSLGTSGYNEQFF. The DNA of the CDR3 is TGTGCCAGCAGCTTGGGGACTAGCGGATACAATGAGCAGTTCTTC.

This sequence joins TRBV18 and TRBJ1-5; a possible D gene is TRBD1 (6 bases). Germline lookup yields CDR1 KGHSH and CDR2 LQKENI. The CDR3 has 15 amino acids. The V gene lost 3 bases and the J gene lost 9 bases, with 18 bases spanning the gap. The CDR3 region is CASSPINTGYRPQHF. The DNA of the CDR3 is TGTGCCAGCTCACCGATAAATACAGGGTACCGGCCCCAGCATTTT.

The V and J genes are TRBV6-5 and TRBJ1-4, with no clear D. Germline CDR1 is MNHEY and CDR2 is SVGAGI. V was trimmed by 5 bases and J by 0 bases, leaving 7 bases between them. The CDR3 spans 14 residues. CDR3 sequence reads: CASSITATNEKLFF. CDR3 nucleotides: TGTGCCAGCAGTATAACAGCAACTAATGAAAAACTGTTTTTT.

The DNA of the CDR3 is TGTGCCAGCAGCATAAGACAGGGGCGGGGTCAGCCCCAGCATTTT. It is translated as CASSIRQGRGQPQHF. This chain joins TRBV7-2 and TRBJ1-5; 8 bases are a match to TRBD1. The trim removed 5 bases at V and 6 bases at J, leaving 9 bases unmatched. In germline, CDR1 is SGHTA, CDR2 FQGNSA. CDR3 size: 15 residues.

This clone was observed a single time. V and J are TRBV2 and TRBJ1-1; D remains ambiguous. CDR3 length equals 13 residues. Germline V gene data show CDR1 as SNHLY and CDR2 as FYNNEI. V was shortened by 7 bases and J by 4 bases, with 13 bases between the two germline ends. The CDR3 DNA is TGTGCCAGCAAATTGGGAGGTGCCACTGAAGCTTTCTTT. It is translated as CASKLGGATEAFF.